The present T cell receptor beta chain was sequenced within a study of ipilimumab plus nivolumab after autologous stem cell transplantation (dated by TCRdb to the early 2020s). Notes on the research overall: The median number of doses received by trial patients was four or five for ipilimumab and 7 to 9 for nivolumab. The DLBCL cohort included primary refractory and relapsed disease, with 18-month progression-free survival of about 86% and 29% respectively. Patients with high-risk diffuse large B cell lymphoma, mature T cell lymphoma, or multiple myeloma undergoing autologous transplant were enrolled in the trial. The intent-to-treat population of the trial was made up of 30 to 40 patients. Study-level results and caveats: According to the authors, a biologic rationale for studying the approach further came from T cell receptor repertoire, regulatory T cell phenotype and gut microbiota profiles. Combined checkpoint inhibition as post-transplant consolidation was concluded by the authors to appear tolerable.

The germline V gene specifies ENHRY as CDR1 and SYGVKD as CDR2. Including cysteine and phenylalanine, the CDR3 has 13 amino acids. Only the CDR3 portion is preserved as DNA: 39 bases, with reading frame beginning at the first base. V is pared back by 7 bases and J by 2 bases, with 9 bases lying between the germline termini. On this clone itself: Its antigen specificity is not known. No per-base quality is available; no much larger clone lies one base away.

Starting 14 to 28 days after the autologous transplant, patients began checkpoint therapy, which included ipilimumab at 1 mg/kg intravenously on day 1 of selected weeks. The nivolumab dose was 3 mg/kg intravenously, delivered on day 1 of weeks 1, 4, 7, 10, and every two weeks through week 26. Combined checkpoint inhibition with ipilimumab and nivolumab as consolidation after autologous stem cell transplantation was tested in a Phase Ib clinical trial. The protocol used for the library was the immunoSEQ multiplex PCR assay. TCRdb's version of the immuneACCESS table is confined to in-frame rearrangements and falls short of the full clone set. An unresolved V gene accounts for under half of the shortfall where checked; the remainder is of unknown origin. The sample table records about 19,000 clones; around 81% of these occur just once. The ten largest clonotypes hold about 6.8% of the sample.

Rearrangement joined TRBV10-3 to TRBJ1-5; the D region possibly corresponds to TRBD1 (6 bases align). This material consisted of PBMCs, taken in a trial of ipilimumab plus nivolumab as post-transplant consolidation. The receptor's source is a male donor with diffuse large B-cell lymphoma. The CDR3 region reads CAIKQGGNQPQHF. The nucleotides read TGTGCCATCAAACAGGGTGGCAATCAGCCCCAGCATTTT.